This T cell receptor beta chain is from a study of Tregs in tolerant kidney transplant recipients. CDR1 SGDLS and CDR2 YYNGEE come from the germline V gene. Trimming took 7 bases from V and 7 from J; bases not matched to a gene: 9. The CDR3 is made up of 14 amino acids. This clone was recorded a few times. What it binds is unknown. This table comes from immunoSEQ multiplex PCR, and its TCRdb copy is limited to in-frame clones, with some not included. The profile shows around 50,000 clones, around 88% of them singletons. Points from the study as a whole: Validation in larger populations is needed because few patients were studied. The most relevant donor-specific Treg TCRbeta repertoire apparently came from expansion with activated donor B cells.

The specimen was CD4+ T cells from blood. This TCR came from a human donor in good health. The chain couples TRBV9 to TRBJ2-1; TRBD1 aligns across 9 bases. CDR3 loop: CASGGQGWVNEQFF. CDR3 DNA sequence: TGTGCCAGCGGAGGACAGGGGTGGGTAAATGAGCAGTTCTTC.